This T cell receptor beta chain stems from a study of PD-1 blockade in mismatch repair-deficient tumors. Germline CDR1 and CDR2: PRHDT and FYEKMQ (reference sequence). CDR3 size: 17 residues. The ends lost 5 bases at V and 2 bases at J; junction bases unmatched: 14. Only in-frame clones appear in the TCRdb table, and some are missing; sequencing was by immunoSEQ multiplex PCR. The sample consists of tens of thousands of clones, 70% to 90% of them appearing once. The V and J genes are TRBV13 and TRBJ1-2; 7 bases are shared with TRBD1. This clonotype was obtained from an adult with mismatch repair-deficient cancer. Sequenced here: peripheral blood, sampled 52 weeks after starting pembrolizumab. The CDR3 region has the DNA TGTGCCAGCAGCCTGAAACACCGACAGGGAGTCAACTATGGCTACACCTTC. Protein sequence: CASSLKHRQGVNYGYTF. Variable domain in full (rest from reference TRBV13 and TRBJ1-2): AAGVIQSPRHLIKEKRETATLKCYPIPRHDTVYWYQQGPGQDPQFLISFYEKMQSDKGSIPDRFSAQQFSDYHSELNMSSLELGDSALYFCASSLKHRQGVNYGYTFGSGTRLTVV.